These 4 T cell receptor beta chains were all obtained from the same sample, sequenced in a study of blood T cell repertoires in COVID-19. Repertoires were generated with immunoSEQ multiplex PCR, while TCRdb's copy carries only in-frame clones and drops some. The data contain 80,000 to 100,000 clones, approximately 79% of them singletons. Specimen: peripheral blood. These receptors all come from a man aged 65-85 years with active or convalescent COVID-19.

V and J are TRBV5-6 and TRBJ1-4, with D tentatively TRBD1 (5 bases). V dropped 1 base and J dropped 8 bases, with 18 bases sitting between them. Germline V lookup: CDR1 SGHDT, CDR2 YYEEEE. The CDR3 consists of 16 residues. CDR3 bases: TGTGCCAGCAGCTTGAGGGAGGGACGGTGGAACGAAAAACTGTTTTTT. Amino acid sequence: CASSLREGRWNEKLFF.

The V and J genes are TRBV18 and TRBJ2-6; 10 nucleotides line up with TRBD1. The junction had 5 bases not matched to a gene; V was cut back by 3 bases and J by 0 bases. The CDR3 sequence is 18 residues long. Germline assignment: CDR1 KGHSH and CDR2 LQKENI. CDR3 in amino acids: CASSPRQGASSGANVLTF. The CDR3 DNA reads TGTGCCAGCTCACCCCGACAGGGGGCAAGCTCTGGGGCCAACGTCCTGACTTTC.

The rearrangement joins TRBV4-3 to TRBJ2-1; possible D gene TRBD1, 6 bases. Trimming cost V 3 bases and J 4 bases, with 13 bases left between them. Germline V gene lookup returns CDR1 LGHNA and CDR2 YSLEER. This CDR3 has 15 amino acids. The CDR3, as DNA: TGCGCCAGCAGCCAGGTTAACAGGGAGTACAATGAGCAGTTCTTC. This encodes CASSQVNREYNEQFF.

This chain uses TRBV9 with TRBJ2-1; D is ambiguous. Germline V CDR1 and CDR2: SGDLS, YYNGEE. The CDR3 runs 13 residues. Trimming pared 4 bases from V and 5 bases from J, leaving 10 bases between. CDR3 residues: CASSPPLHNEQFF. CDR3 coding DNA: TGTGCCAGCAGCCCCCCCCTCCACAATGAGCAGTTCTTC.